One TCR beta chain is described in this entry. The antigen remains unidentified. The data were obtained in a study of response to subunit inactivated influenza vaccine. Broader study findings: The authors proposed limited new T cell recruitment per seasonal influenza vaccination.

TCRdb analysed the RT-PCR reads with MiXCR anew, one entry per CDR3 protein. The sample has 250,000 to 350,000 distinct CDR3 sequences, about 20% seen once; the top ten hold 10%. This CDR3 comprises 13 residues. V shed 7 bases and J shed 2 bases, with 11 bases lying between them. CDR1 and CDR2 from the germline V gene are ENHRY and SYGVKD. The input for sequencing was PBMCs from blood, taken around 22 months after vaccination. This receptor was identified in a man between 50 and 75 years old who received an inactivated influenza vaccine. The rearrangement uses TRBV10-3 and TRBJ1-1; D is unresolved. The CDR3 DNA reads as TGTGCCATCATGGGCGGATATAACACTGAAGCTTTCTTT. This sequence encodes CAIMGGYNTEAFF.